This T cell receptor (beta chain) was sequenced during a study of blood T cell repertoires in COVID-19. Study as a whole: There were acute and convalescent COVID-19 samples, and they came from the United States, Italy and Spain. Sample material is recorded as cDNA or gDNA derived from T cells, B-cell-depleted T cells, or PBMCs.

Trimming removed 4 bases from V and 6 bases from J, with 7 bases in between. This CDR3 is 13 amino acids long. CDR1 LNHDA and CDR2 SQIVND come from the germline V gene (reference sequence). Authors' analysis steps: The assay estimated nucleated cells by amplifying reference gene primers. Clones were read by immunoSEQ multiplex PCR, and TCRdb kept only the in-frame ones, dropping some. V and J calls and clone size follow that table, whereas D and trimming were derived from the DNA. The sample shows roughly 250,000 clones, about nine tenths of them seen only once. The chain recombines TRBV19 with TRBJ2-6; D possibly corresponds to TRBD1 (6 bases). The sample consisted of peripheral blood. The source of this sequence is a man aged 55-75 years who had recovered from COVID-19. The CDR3 DNA is TGTGCCAGTAGTAGGGGACAGGCCAACGTCCTGACTTTC. It encodes CASSRGQANVLTF.